This T cell receptor (beta chain) comes out of a study of blood T cells in healthy people across ages. PCR was performed a second time for roughly 7 to 12 cycles using a sample-barcoded 5' primer and a J-beta primer mix. Researchers report that each sample yielded at least 3 million CDR3-containing paired-end reads. TCRdb used MiXCR to reprocess the 5' RACE reads, holding one entry per CDR3 protein. The data contain about 970,000 distinct CDR3 sequences, roughly 51% of them singletons. There were healthy Caucasian individuals from Russia, aged roughly 6 to 95, serving as donors. Concerning this clonotype itself: Antigen unknown.

Study conclusions and caveats: Estimated diversity, derived from one million T cells, was regarded as an underestimate. Compared with aged donors, long-lived donors showed fewer expanded clones, suggesting selection.

The sample consisted of blood. The sequence was obtained from an older woman in good health.

The CDR3 loop is CSVEDRAGTGKYEQYF. The CDR3 DNA is TGCAGCGTTGAAGATAGGGCGGGGACAGGGAAATACGAGCAGTACTTC. V is TRBV29-1 and J is TRBJ2-7; 9 nucleotides match TRBD1. There are 16 residues in the CDR3. Germline lookup yields CDR1 SQVTM and CDR2 ANQGSEA. The V and J ends lost 0 bases and 4 bases, in that order; junction bases with no gene match: 10.